Below, 9 T cell receptor beta chains from the same sample are listed, as sequenced in a study of CD8 T cells in ankylosing spondylitis. TCRdb independently ran MiXCR on the 5' RACE reads; one entry per CDR3 protein. The table has under 150,000 distinct CDR3 sequences, roughly 15% seen once; the top ten hold 2.5% to 3.5%. Material for sequencing was blood, either unsorted or a sorted T cell fraction (not recorded which). The origin of the receptors is a female donor with ankylosing spondylitis or in good health (not recorded which).

The chain carries TRBV28 and TRBJ2-7; TRBD1 or TRBD2 may be the D gene (6 bases each). CDR1 and CDR2 (germline): MDHEN, SYDVKM. The germline V and J ends were trimmed by 10 bases and 5 bases, with 21 bases remaining between them. The CDR3 extends over 14 amino acids. CDR3 DNA sequence: TGTGCCATCAAACCCTGGGGGGCGTTAAACGAGCAGTACTTC. It codes for CAIKPWGALNEQYF. The full variable domain, its missing parts supplied by reference TRBV28 and TRBJ2-7, is DVKVTQSSRYLVKRTGEKVFLECVQDMDHENMFWYRQDPGLGLRLIYFSYDVKMKEKGDIPEGYSVSREKKERFSLILESASTNQTSMYLCAIKPWGALNEQYFGPGTRLTVT.

This clonotype was seen many times. The rearrangement joins TRBV5-1 to TRBJ2-1; 7 nucleotides match TRBD1. Germline V CDR1 and CDR2: SGHRS, YFSETQ. CDR3 size: 15 residues. Germline trimming cut 2 bases from V and 2 bases from J; bases unmatched to any gene: 4. CDR3 amino acids: CASSLTGVAYNEQFF. The CDR3 coding sequence is TGCGCCAGCAGCTTAACAGGGGTCGCCTACAATGAGCAGTTCTTC.

This chain joins TRBV6-1 and TRBJ2-5, with 12 bases aligning to TRBD2. CDR3 length: 16 residues. Germline V CDR1 and CDR2: MNHNS, SASEGT. The V and J ends lost 6 bases and 0 bases, in that order; junction bases with no gene match: 5. The CDR3 DNA reads TGTGCCAGCAGAGACCTAGCGGGGGGGTACCAAGAGACCCAGTACTTC. Its translation: CASRDLAGGYQETQYF.

In its sample, this clonotype was seen many times. This CDR3 reads CASRSSGTDNSPLHF. The CDR3 DNA is TGTGCCAGCAGATCCTCCGGGACAGATAATTCACCCCTCCACTTT. The rearrangement joins TRBV6-5 to TRBJ1-6; 7 nucleotides line up with TRBD1. The CDR3 runs 15 residues. The trim removed 6 bases at V and 5 bases at J, leaving 7 bases unmatched. In germline, CDR1 is MNHEY, CDR2 SVGAGI.

This clonotype was detected many times. V usage is TRBV29-1 and J usage is TRBJ2-7, with 7 nucleotides matching TRBD1. V lost 6 bases, J lost 6 bases, and 5 bases stayed unmatched. The CDR3 consists of 11 residues. Looked up from germline, CDR1 is SQVTM and CDR2 is ANQGSEA. The CDR3 loop reads CSVDRAGEQYF. CDR3 coding DNA: TGCAGCGTCGACAGGGCAGGCGAGCAGTACTTC.

This clonotype was seen at least ten times. The chain is built from TRBV6-5 and TRBJ2-1; D might be TRBD1 (6 bases). Germline CDR1 is MNHEY and CDR2 is SVGAGI. The CDR3 loop spans 15 amino acids. V lost 4 bases and J lost 0, with 10 bases in between. CDR3 amino acids: CASSFTGLSYNEQFF. CDR3 sequence (DNA): TGTGCCAGCAGTTTCACAGGGCTCTCCTACAATGAGCAGTTCTTC.

This chain connects TRBV5-1 to TRBJ1-2; tentative D call: TRBD1 (5 bases). This CDR3 spans 14 amino acids. V dropped 4 bases and J dropped 2 bases, with 12 bases sitting between them. Per the germline V gene, CDR1 is SGHRS and CDR2 is YFSETQ. As DNA, the CDR3 is TGCGCCAGCAGCGGCGGTGGGGCAAACTATGGCTACACCTTC. It translates to CASSGGGANYGYTF.

The chain carries TRBV6-5 and TRBJ2-1; D is undetermined. CDR1 is MNHEY and CDR2 is SVGAGI in the germline V gene. V was trimmed by 4 bases and J by 9 bases, leaving 7 bases between them. The CDR3 spans 11 residues. CDR3 coding DNA: TGTGCCAGCAGTTCCGTGGGTGAGCAGTTCTTC. As protein: CASSSVGEQFF.

This clonotype has at least ten counts. The chain combines TRBV3-1 with TRBJ2-1; D is unclear. This CDR3 comprises 13 residues. Trimming removed 2 bases at V and 10 bases at J, with 12 bases between. Germline lookup yields CDR1 LGHDT and CDR2 YNNKEL (reference sequence). DNA of the CDR3: TGTGCCAGCAGCCAAAGCCTTTCTCGAGAGCAGTTCTTC. Its translation is CASSQSLSREQFF.